This T cell receptor beta chain derives from a study of cytomegalovirus exposure and HLA in healthy donors. Profiled with immunoSEQ multiplex PCR; TCRdb holds only in-frame clones, not every one. The sample contains about 360,000 clones, 80% to 90% of which appear only once. The germline gives CDR1 SGDLS, CDR2 YYNGEE. The CDR3 runs 15 residues. With 0 bases removed from V and 0 bases from J, the gap between germline ends came to 8 bases. V gene TRBV9 combines with J gene TRBJ2-3; D remains ambiguous. The clonotype was recovered from a woman between 18 and 30 years old in good health and CMV-seronegative. The sequencing input was PBMCs. The CDR3 region has the DNA TGTGCCAGCAGCGTAGGAGTAGTTAGCACAGATACGCAGTATTTT. The encoded protein is CASSVGVVSTDTQYF.